Shown below are 18 T cell receptor beta chains from a single sample sequenced in a study of blood T cell repertoires in COVID-19. Repertoires were generated with immunoSEQ multiplex PCR, while TCRdb's copy carries only in-frame clones and drops some. In the table there are 250,000 to 300,000 clones, around 90% of which are singletons. The sample was PBMCs or T cells enriched from blood (not recorded which). These receptors originate from a woman in her thirties or forties who had recovered from COVID-19.

This sequence joins TRBV5-1 and TRBJ2-5; weak D call: TRBD2 (6 bases). Trimming removed 5 bases at V and 5 bases at J, with 22 bases between. The germline V gene encodes CDR1 SGHRS and CDR2 YFSETQ. This CDR3 comprises 16 residues. This chain's CDR3 is CASSLTGTPWRETQYF. DNA of the CDR3: TGCGCCAGCAGTTTAACCGGGACTCCTTGGAGGGAGACCCAGTACTTC.

The chain has TRBV6-5 and TRBJ1-1, with D perhaps matching TRBD1 (5 bases). V was cut by 8 bases and J by 7 bases, with 11 bases left in between. The CDR3 contains 11 residues. Germline V gives CDR1 MNHEY, CDR2 SVGAGI. The DNA for the CDR3 is TGTGCCAGCCGGGGCGGGATTGAAGCTTTCTTT. The encoded protein is CASRGGIEAFF.

Here the CDR3 reads CATRAGLTDSPLHF. DNA for the CDR3: TGTGCCACACGTGCAGGGTTGACTGATTCACCCCTCCACTTT. The J gene is TRBJ1-6, the V gene TRBV11-2; tentative D call: TRBD1 (5 bases). The CDR3 sequence is 14 residues long. Germline V gene sequence: CDR1 SGHAT, CDR2 FQNNGV. The V end lost 10 bases, the J end lost 8 bases, and 18 bases lay between the germline ends. Full variable domain (rest looked up from reference TRBV11-2 and TRBJ1-6): EAGVAQSPRYKIIEKRQSVAFWCNPISGHATLYWYQQILGQGPKLLIQFQNNGVVDDSQLPKDRFSAERLKGVDSTLKIQPAKLEDSAVYLCATRAGLTDSPLHFGNGTRLTVT.

The V and J genes are TRBV4-1 and TRBJ1-6; possible D gene TRBD1, 5 bases. The germline V gene has CDR1 MGHRA and CDR2 YSYEKL. The V and J ends lost 4 bases and 9 bases respectively, with 13 bases between them. The CDR3 consists of 14 residues. DNA of the CDR3: TGCGCCAGCAGCCCACCCCAGGGAGGTTCACCCCTCCACTTT. This gives the protein CASSPPQGGSPLHF.

The V call is TRBV11-2, the J call TRBJ2-6; D gene ambiguous. Trimming stripped 7 bases from V and 0 bases from J, with 7 bases between. This CDR3 comprises 14 residues. CDR1 and CDR2 (germline): SGHAT, FQNNGV. In DNA form, the CDR3 reads TGTGCCAGCAAAGCCTTCTCTGGGGCCAACGTCCTGACTTTC. This sequence encodes CASKAFSGANVLTF. The full variable domain, rest sourced from reference TRBV11-2 and TRBJ2-6, is EAGVAQSPRYKIIEKRQSVAFWCNPISGHATLYWYQQILGQGPKLLIQFQNNGVVDDSQLPKDRFSAERLKGVDSTLKIQPAKLEDSAVYLCASKAFSGANVLTFGAGSRLTVL.

The chain has TRBV7-8 and TRBJ2-5, with 7 positions matching TRBD1. The germline CDR1 and CDR2 sequences are SGHVS and FQNEAQ. Trimming took 1 base from V and 5 from J; bases not matched to a gene: 7. This CDR3 region has 15 residues. CDR3 in amino acids: CASSLGQGMGETQYF. CDR3 DNA: TGTGCCAGCAGCTTAGGACAGGGAATGGGGGAGACCCAGTACTTC.

The rearrangement uses TRBV28 and TRBJ1-2; 7 bases line up with TRBD1. Germline V gives CDR1 MDHEN, CDR2 SYDVKM. V shed 5 bases and J 2 bases; nucleotides not matched to a gene: 5. The CDR3 is made up of 14 amino acids. CDR3 coding DNA: TGTGCCAGCAGTAGTCCGGGACAGAACTATGGCTACACCTTC. It translates to CASSSPGQNYGYTF.

With regard to this clone: Other nucleotide sequences from this sample produce the same CDR3. The chain joins TRBV11-2 to TRBJ1-5; D remains unclear. V lost 0 bases to trimming and J lost 7 bases, with 7 bases between them. The germline CDR1 and CDR2 sequences are SGHAT and FQNNGV. The CDR3 is 13 amino acids. CDR3 bases: TGTGCCAGCAGCTTAGATCGAGGGCAGCCCCAGCATTTT. Its translation: CASSLDRGQPQHF. Complete variable domain (other parts from reference TRBV11-2 and TRBJ1-5): EAGVAQSPRYKIIEKRQSVAFWCNPISGHATLYWYQQILGQGPKLLIQFQNNGVVDDSQLPKDRFSAERLKGVDSTLKIQPAKLEDSAVYLCASSLDRGQPQHFGDGTRLSIL.

The rearrangement joins TRBV11-2 to TRBJ2-6, with D possibly TRBD1 on 6 matching bases. The CDR3 length is 19 residues. The V end was cut by 5 bases, the J end by 1 base, with 21 bases between. Germline CDR1 reads SGHAT; CDR2 reads FQNNGV. CDR3 DNA sequence: TGTGCCAGCAGCCAGACCTACAGGGCATTCAGGTCTGGGGCCAACGTCCTGACTTTC. This gives the protein CASSQTYRAFRSGANVLTF.

In its sample, this clone was seen once. The gene calls are TRBV12-3 or TRBV12-4 and TRBJ1-2; D is perhaps TRBD1 (6 bases). The CDR3 is made up of 13 amino acids. V shed 5 bases and J shed 6 bases, with 13 bases lying between them. The CDR3: CASSPGQFHGYTF. The DNA for the CDR3 is TGTGCCAGCAGTCCCGGACAGTTTCATGGCTACACCTTC.

The rearrangement joins TRBV6-5 to TRBJ1-2; D unresolved. Per the germline V gene, CDR1 is MNHEY and CDR2 is SVGAGI. V was pared by 0 bases and J by 1 base, with 6 bases between. This CDR3 is built from 14 residues. CDR3 loop: CASSYSRLNYGYTF. The CDR3, as DNA: TGTGCCAGCAGTTACTCGAGACTTAACTATGGCTACACCTTC.

This clone came up once. V is TRBV7-3 and J is TRBJ2-3, with D tentatively TRBD2 (6 bases). Germline loops: CDR1 SGHTA, CDR2 FQGTGA. The CDR3 has 14 amino acids. V was clipped by 1 base and J by 4 bases, with 9 bases between them. CDR3 sequence (DNA): TGTGCCAGCAGCTTAAACCCGGGAGCAGATACGCAGTATTTT. Protein product: CASSLNPGADTQYF.

The gene calls are TRBV14 and TRBJ1-4, with D perhaps matching TRBD1 (5 bases). This CDR3 is built from 14 residues. V lost 4 bases, J lost 4 bases, and 10 bases lay in between. Germline V CDR1 and CDR2: SGHDN, FVKESK. The CDR3 DNA reads as TGTGCCAGCAGCCTGGGGCAGAGTAATGAAAAACTGTTTTTT. It yields the protein CASSLGQSNEKLFF.

The J gene is TRBJ1-5, the V gene TRBV18, with D possibly TRBD1 on 5 matching bases. CDR1 and CDR2 (germline): KGHSH, LQKENI. This CDR3 spans 15 amino acids. The ends were cut back, 5 bases at V and 4 bases at J, with 15 bases in the middle. The chain's CDR3 is CASSFSGQSNQPQHF. CDR3 bases: TGTGCCAGCTCATTCTCTGGACAATCTAATCAGCCCCAGCATTTT.

In its sample, this clone was seen a few times. CDR3 residues: CASSYGQGRSRGTEAFF. DNA of the CDR3: TGTGCCAGCAGCTACGGACAGGGAAGATCAAGGGGCACTGAAGCTTTCTTT. The chain employs TRBV7-2 and TRBJ1-1; 8 bases are a match to TRBD1. V gave up 4 bases and J gave up 4 bases; unmatched junction bases: 14. The CDR3 loop spans 17 amino acids. The germline V gene encodes CDR1 SGHTA and CDR2 FQGNSA.

The chain has TRBV5-1 and TRBJ2-1; D ambiguous. Trimming stripped 0 bases from V and 6 bases from J, with 13 bases between. The CDR3 contains 15 residues. From germline, CDR1 is SGHRS and CDR2 YFSETQ. This CDR3 reads CASSLDSLLSNEQFF. In DNA, the CDR3 is TGCGCCAGCAGCTTGGATAGCCTTTTATCCAATGAGCAGTTCTTC.

This chain joins TRBV7-2 and TRBJ1-6, with TRBD1 as a possible D gene (6 bases). The CDR3 contains 13 residues. Germline values: CDR1 SGHTA, CDR2 FQGNSA. Trimming stripped 5 bases from V and 8 bases from J, with 10 bases between. The CDR3 reads CASSPRQDSPLHF. CDR3 DNA: TGTGCCAGCAGCCCAAGACAGGATTCACCCCTCCACTTT.

The chain employs TRBV5-6 and TRBJ2-3, with D perhaps matching TRBD1 (5 bases). Germline lookup yields CDR1 SGHDT and CDR2 YYEEEE. The CDR3 length is 15 residues. Trimming stripped 5 bases from V and 0 bases from J, with 13 bases between. The DNA for the CDR3 is TGTGCCAGCAGTCGAACAGGTATCAGCACAGATACGCAGTATTTT. Translated: CASSRTGISTDTQYF.